What follows are 20 T cell receptor beta chains derived from one specimen sequenced in a study of shared clonotypes between healthy human individuals. Assay: immunoSEQ multiplex PCR; the TCRdb copy retains only in-frame clones and omits some. The table records just over 2,000,000 clones, 85% to 95% of them present only once. The sample was naive CD4+ T cells sorted from blood. Subset defined: CD45RA+ positively selected. The source of these receptors is a young man in good health.

This clone was seen just once. The chain couples TRBV5-4 to TRBJ2-3; 7 nucleotides line up with TRBD1. The trim removed 4 bases at V and 2 bases at J, leaving 4 bases unmatched. Germline lookup yields CDR1 SGHNT and CDR2 YYREEE (reference sequence). The CDR3 sequence is 14 residues long. CDR3 residues: CASSNRGFTDTQYF. In DNA form, the CDR3 reads TGTGCCAGCAGCAACAGGGGCTTCACAGATACGCAGTATTTT. The complete variable domain, with remaining parts taken from reference TRBV5-4 and TRBJ2-3, reads ETGVTQSPTHLIKTRGQQVTLRCSSQSGHNTVSWYQQALGQGPQFIFQYYREEENGRGNFPPRFSGLQFPNYSSELNVNALELDDSALYLCASSNRGFTDTQYFGPGTRLTVL.

V is TRBV5-1 and J is TRBJ1-4; D gene unclear. The V end was cut by 1 base, the J end by 5 bases, with 9 bases between. Germline CDR1 SGHRS, CDR2 YFSETQ. This CDR3 has 14 residues. The CDR3 reads CASSLTTPNEKLFF. The CDR3 nucleotides are TGCGCCAGCAGCTTGACGACACCGAATGAAAAACTGTTTTTT.

J is TRBJ2-2 and V is TRBV7-3, with D hard to call. The CDR3 covers 15 residues. Germline V gene data show CDR1 as SGHTA and CDR2 as FQGTGA. Trimming cost V 2 bases and J 5 bases, with 12 bases left between them. The chain's CDR3 is CASSLSRARTGELFF. The CDR3 nucleotides are TGTGCCAGCAGCTTATCTAGGGCGAGGACCGGGGAGCTGTTTTTT.

The rearrangement uses TRBV2 and TRBJ2-7; TRBD1 matches 8 bases. CDR3 length equals 15 residues. J lost 5 bases, V lost 1 base, and 7 bases had no gene match. Germline assignment: CDR1 SNHLY and CDR2 FYNNEI. The CDR3, as DNA: TGTGCCAGCAGTGAAGTCAGGGGGCCCTTCCACGAGCAGTACTTC. Amino acid sequence: CASSEVRGPFHEQYF.

V is TRBV30 and J is TRBJ2-2; D is perhaps TRBD2 (6 bases). This CDR3 contains 18 residues. Germline V gene sequence: CDR1 GTSNPN, CDR2 SVGIG (reference sequence). Trimming left V 0 bases short and J 6 bases short, with 23 bases between. The CDR3 region has the DNA TGTGCCTGGAGTGTACTACGGGTTTGGGGCGCGGGGTCCGGGGAGCTGTTTTTT. This encodes CAWSVLRVWGAGSGELFF.

CDR3 bases: TGTGCCAGCAGCCCACGACAGGGGACGGGAAAGACCCAGTACTTC. Amino acids: CASSPRQGTGKTQYF. The chain links TRBV7-9 to TRBJ2-5; 8 bases line up with TRBD1. Germline V gene lookup returns CDR1 SEHNR and CDR2 FQNEAQ (reference sequence). The junction had 11 bases not matched to a gene; V was cut back by 5 bases and J by 6 bases. The CDR3 is 15 residues long.

Note on this clone: At one of its ends the junction is not consistent with the germline gene, which may arise from a read error. This CDR3 is also generated by other DNA sequences in the sample. The V and J genes are TRBV18 and TRBJ2-2, with D uncertain. Germline lookup yields CDR1 KGHSH and CDR2 LQKENI. The CDR3 has 16 residues. The CDR3 loop reads CASSPPRGSNTGELFF. The CDR3 nucleotides are TGTGCCAGCTCCCCACCGCGCGGATCGAACACCGGGGAGCTGTTTTTT.

The chain links TRBV6-1 to TRBJ1-2; TRBD1 matches at 12 bases. The CDR3 totals 16 residues. Unmatched junction bases numbered 10, after V lost 3 bases and J lost 8 bases. Per germline, CDR1 MNHNS and CDR2 SASEGT. The DNA of the CDR3 is TGTGCCAGCAGTGATCTGTGGGACAGGGGGCCTAGGGGCTACACCTTC. Protein product: CASSDLWDRGPRGYTF.

V usage is TRBV10-1 and J usage is TRBJ2-7, with 8 bases that match TRBD2. The V and J ends lost 7 bases and 2 bases, in that order; junction bases with no gene match: 13. Germline lookup yields CDR1 WNHNN and CDR2 SYGVQD (reference sequence). The CDR3 length is 16 residues. The CDR3 region is CASIKSGRVTTYEQYF. DNA for the CDR3: TGCGCCAGCATCAAGAGCGGGAGAGTCACTACCTACGAGCAGTACTTC.

The gene calls are TRBV11-2 and TRBJ1-1, with D uncertain. The germline V gene has CDR1 SGHAT and CDR2 FQNNGV. This CDR3 region has 13 residues. The V and J ends lost 2 bases and 1 base respectively, with 5 bases between them. The CDR3 loop is CASSLKWNTEAFF. The CDR3 DNA follows: TGTGCCAGCAGCTTAAAGTGGAACACTGAAGCTTTCTTT.

The chain uses TRBV28 and TRBJ1-5; D unresolved. This CDR3 spans 12 amino acids. V gave up 10 bases and J gave up 0 bases, with 7 bases separating them. CDR1 MDHEN and CDR2 SYDVKM come from the germline V gene. The CDR3 is CAIRDSNQPQHF. The CDR3 DNA sequence: TGTGCCATCAGAGATAGCAATCAGCCCCAGCATTTT.

This rearrangement joins TRBV30 to TRBJ2-7; D remains unclear. The CDR3 runs to 12 residues. Trimming shortened V by 2 bases and J by 2 bases, and 7 bases separated the two germline ends. The germline gives CDR1 GTSNPN, CDR2 SVGIG (reference sequence). The chain's CDR3 is CAWSSNTYEQYF. The CDR3 coding sequence is TGTGCCTGGAGTTCAAATACCTACGAGCAGTACTTC. The variable domain in full, with the rest retrieved from reference TRBV30 and TRBJ2-7, is SQTIHQWPATLVQPVGSPLSLECTVEGTSNPNLYWYRQAAGRGLQLLFYSVGIGQISSEVPQNLSASRPQDRQFILSSKKLLLSDSGFYLCAWSSNTYEQYFGPGTRLTVT.

As to this clone: Other DNA sequences in this sample translate to the same CDR3. The chain recombines TRBV7-9 with TRBJ1-3, with TRBD1 as a possible D gene (5 bases). The CDR3 is 15 amino acids. CDR1 and CDR2 from the germline V gene are SEHNR and FQNEAQ (reference sequence). Trimming stripped 5 bases from V and 1 base from J, with 12 bases between. CDR3 region: CASSRGGGSGNTIYF. CDR3 sequence (DNA): TGTGCCAGCAGCCGTGGGGGAGGTTCTGGAAACACCATATATTTT.

The chain joins TRBV5-6 to TRBJ1-3; no reliable D call. Trimming pared 6 bases from V and 2 bases from J, leaving 15 bases between. The CDR3 spans 15 residues. The germline V gene encodes CDR1 SGHDT and CDR2 YYEEEE. DNA of the CDR3: TGTGCCAGCACAACACCCGGGGATCCTGGAAACACCATATATTTT. Residues: CASTTPGDPGNTIYF.

Regarding this clone: The same CDR3 arises from other DNA sequences in this sample as well. The chain couples TRBV10-3 to TRBJ1-3; 8 nucleotides agree with TRBD1. The germline gives CDR1 ENHRY, CDR2 SYGVKD. CDR3 length: 15 amino acids. The trim removed 6 bases at V and 0 bases at J, leaving 4 bases unmatched. CDR3 nucleotides: TGTGCCATCAGAGGGACAGGTACCTCTGGAAACACCATATATTTT. Its translation is CAIRGTGTSGNTIYF.

V gene TRBV30 combines with J gene TRBJ1-6, with D unresolved. V lost 0 bases and J 7 bases, leaving 13 bases between the germline ends. The CDR3 totals 15 residues. From germline, CDR1 is GTSNPN and CDR2 SVGIG (reference sequence). The CDR3 DNA follows: TGTGCCTGGAGTGTACGTGATCGTACGAATTCACCCCTCCACTTT. It codes for CAWSVRDRTNSPLHF.

The V gene is TRBV25-1, the J gene TRBJ1-6; 10 nucleotides match TRBD1. The CDR3 is made up of 15 amino acids. Losses at the gene ends were 6 bases for V and 7 bases for J; bases not matched to a gene: 6. CDR1 and CDR2 (germline): MGHDK, SYGVNS. Here the CDR3 reads CASSDGDRGNSPLHF. The CDR3 DNA follows: TGTGCCAGCAGCGACGGGGACAGGGGCAATTCACCCCTCCACTTT.

As for this clone: A read error may be the cause here, since a much bigger clone is one base away. The gene calls are TRBV5-4 and TRBJ1-1, with D unclear. In germline, CDR1 is SGHNT, CDR2 YYREEE (reference sequence). Trimming cost V 2 bases and J 2 bases, with 4 bases left between them. The CDR3 runs to 12 residues. CDR3 nucleotides: TGTGCCAGCAGCTTCGACAACACTGAAGCTTTCTTT. Protein product: CASSFDNTEAFF. Filled out from reference TRBV5-4 and TRBJ1-1, the complete variable domain reads ETGVTQSPTHLIKTRGQQVTLRCSSQSGHNTVSWYQQALGQGPQFIFQYYREEENGRGNFPPRFSGLQFPNYSSELNVNALELDDSALYLCASSFDNTEAFFGQGTRLTVV.

Details on this clone: Other DNA sequences in this specimen translate into the identical CDR3. The rearrangement uses TRBV7-9 and TRBJ2-3, with D unresolved. V was shortened by 1 base and J by 3 bases, with 2 bases between the two germline ends. The CDR3 is made up of 12 amino acids. Germline V gene data show CDR1 as SEHNR and CDR2 as FQNEAQ (reference sequence). CDR3 protein: CASSLGTDTQYF. The CDR3 DNA follows: TGTGCCAGCAGCTTAGGTACAGATACGCAGTATTTT.

The chain combines TRBV6-5 with TRBJ1-3; D is uncertain. The germline gives CDR1 MNHEY, CDR2 SVGAGI. V lost 0 bases and J lost 3, with 6 bases in between. The CDR3 extends over 14 amino acids. CDR3 coding DNA: TGTGCCAGCAGTTACTCGTTTGGTGGAAACACCATATATTTT. Translating it yields CASSYSFGGNTIYF.